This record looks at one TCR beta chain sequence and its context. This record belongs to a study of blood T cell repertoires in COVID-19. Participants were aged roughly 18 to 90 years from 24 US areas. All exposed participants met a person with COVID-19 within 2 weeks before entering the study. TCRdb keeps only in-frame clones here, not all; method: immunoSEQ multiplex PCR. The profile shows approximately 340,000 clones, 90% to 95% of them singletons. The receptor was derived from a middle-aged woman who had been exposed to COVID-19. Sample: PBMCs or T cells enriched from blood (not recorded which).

The CDR3: CATSIDSGRANEQFF. CDR3 sequence (DNA): TGTGCCACCAGCATCGATAGCGGGAGGGCCAATGAGCAGTTCTTC. The J gene is TRBJ2-1, the V gene TRBV15; 11 nucleotides match TRBD2. The CDR3 sequence is 15 residues long. The V gene end was trimmed by 4 bases and the J gene end by 6 bases; junction bases not matched to a gene: 5. Germline assignment: CDR1 LNHNV and CDR2 YYDKDF (reference sequence).